The next 19 T cell receptor beta chains were all read from a single sample in a study of technical replicates of blood from a few donors. Here immunoSEQ multiplex PCR was the method, and the copy in TCRdb shows in-frame clones only, minus some. Found here are 75,000 to 90,000 clones, just over 90% of them singletons; the top ten hold 0.27%. Sequencing was done on a sample of T cells isolated from PBMCs. These receptors originate from a human donor in good health.

V and J are TRBV9 and TRBJ1-6, with D tentatively TRBD1 (6 bases). Germline V gene data show CDR1 as SGDLS and CDR2 as YYNGEE. Trimming left V 0 bases short and J 6 bases short, with 10 bases between. This CDR3 has 15 amino acids. In DNA, the CDR3 is TGTGCCAGCAGCGTAGAACAGGGTCCTAATTCACCCCTCCACTTT. Translating gives CASSVEQGPNSPLHF.

The rearrangement joins TRBV29-1 to TRBJ2-2; TRBD2 might be the D (5 bases). In germline, CDR1 is SQVTM, CDR2 ANQGSEA. Deletions cut 4 bases from V and 4 bases from J, with 19 bases between. The CDR3 consists of 16 residues. The CDR3 DNA is TGCAGCGTTGGGGCTTGGGAGACAAAGGGCACCGGGGAGCTGTTTTTT. This translates into CSVGAWETKGTGELFF.

V is TRBV6-5 and J is TRBJ2-7; 8 nucleotides agree with TRBD2. This CDR3 has 13 residues. V lost 7 bases, J lost 6 bases, and 8 bases stayed unmatched. The germline gives CDR1 MNHEY, CDR2 SVGAGI. The CDR3 region has the DNA TGTGCCAGCACCCCAGCGGGAGCGGCCGAGCAGTACTTC. As protein: CASTPAGAAEQYF.

This chain connects TRBV4-1 to TRBJ1-3, with TRBD1 matching 8 bases. Unmatched junction bases numbered 7, after V lost 2 bases and J lost 4 bases. CDR3 length equals 16 residues. Germline CDR1 is MGHRA and CDR2 is YSYEKL. In nucleotides, the CDR3 is TGCGCCAGCAGCCAACCTAGGACAGGGCTAGGAAACACCATATATTTT. Its translation: CASSQPRTGLGNTIYF.

CDR3 sequence (DNA): TGTGCCAGCAGCTCCGAACTGACAGAATGGAACACTGAAGCTTTCTTT. Protein: CASSSELTEWNTEAFF. The V call is TRBV7-9, the J call TRBJ1-1; tentatively, D is TRBD1 (5 bases). Germline loops: CDR1 SEHNR, CDR2 FQNEAQ (reference sequence). The CDR3 extends over 16 amino acids. With 4 bases removed from V and 1 base from J, the gap between germline ends came to 16 bases.

V is TRBV6-4 and J is TRBJ2-1, with 8 bases lining up with TRBD1. This CDR3 region has 15 residues. CDR1 MRHNA and CDR2 SNTAGT come from the germline V gene. V gave up 4 bases and J gave up 6 bases; unmatched junction bases: 8. The CDR3 coding sequence is TGTGCCAGCAGTGCAGCGGACAGGGAAGGCAATGAGCAGTTCTTC. Translation gives CASSAADREGNEQFF.

The V call is TRBV4-1, the J call TRBJ2-1; D unresolved. V was trimmed by 3 bases and J by 0 bases, leaving 12 bases between them. CDR1 MGHRA and CDR2 YSYEKL come from the germline V gene. The CDR3 has 16 amino acids. CDR3 DNA sequence: TGCGCCAGCAGCCATGGTACCCTGAGCTCCTACAATGAGCAGTTCTTC. Its protein product is CASSHGTLSSYNEQFF.

The CDR3, as DNA: TGTGCCAGCAGTGATATAGGGGGACATTATAGCAATCAGCCCCAGCATTTT. Its protein is CASSDIGGHYSNQPQHF. This chain links TRBV6-1 with TRBJ1-5; D possibly corresponds to TRBD1 (6 bases). This CDR3 is 17 amino acids long. Trimming took off 3 bases at V and 0 bases at J, with 15 bases between the two ends. Germline V gene lookup returns CDR1 MNHNS and CDR2 SASEGT.

This chain uses TRBV7-9 with TRBJ2-7; TRBD1 is a possible D gene (5 bases). The germline V and J ends were trimmed by 2 bases and 0 bases, with 11 bases remaining between them. The CDR3 runs to 15 residues. Germline CDR1 reads SEHNR; CDR2 reads FQNEAQ (reference sequence). In DNA, the CDR3 is TGTGCCAGCAGCTTATTATCAGGGCTCTCCTACGAGCAGTACTTC. Protein sequence: CASSLLSGLSYEQYF.

The J gene is TRBJ1-2, the V gene TRBV28, with D maybe TRBD1 (6 bases). V gave up 4 bases and J gave up 3 bases, with 18 bases separating them. CDR3 length: 16 amino acids. Germline V gives CDR1 MDHEN, CDR2 SYDVKM. The CDR3 reads CASSSPSGGADYGYTF. The CDR3 DNA reads as TGTGCCAGCAGTTCTCCCTCGGGGGGCGCCGACTATGGCTACACCTTC.

The rearrangement uses TRBV5-1 and TRBJ1-2, with 8 bases matching TRBD1. V lost 4 bases, J lost 9 bases, and 11 bases stayed unmatched. The CDR3 totals 14 residues. Germline V lookup: CDR1 SGHRS, CDR2 YFSETQ. The CDR3 reads CASSPPTGAFRYTF. The CDR3 DNA reads TGCGCCAGCAGCCCCCCGACAGGGGCGTTCCGCTACACCTTC.

This chain links TRBV4-1 with TRBJ2-7; 8 bases fit TRBD1. The CDR3 runs 17 residues. The V gene end was trimmed by 3 bases and the J gene end by 0 bases; junction bases not matched to a gene: 10. Germline CDR1 reads MGHRA; CDR2 reads YSYEKL. This CDR3 is CASSHQLAGGGSYEQYF. The CDR3 DNA reads TGCGCCAGCAGCCACCAACTGGCAGGGGGCGGCTCCTACGAGCAGTACTTC.

V and J are TRBV5-1 and TRBJ2-7, with a possible D match to TRBD2 (5 bases). The ends were cut back, 0 bases at V and 2 bases at J, with 9 bases in the middle. Germline assignment: CDR1 SGHRS and CDR2 YFSETQ. This CDR3 has 14 amino acids. The CDR3 region is CASSLVPGTYEQYF. CDR3 nucleotide sequence: TGCGCCAGCAGCTTGGTACCGGGAACCTACGAGCAGTACTTC.

The V call is TRBV21-1, the J call TRBJ1-1; the table assigns TRBD1, which was not confirmed against the DNA. TRBV21-1 represents a pseudogene. The CDR3 is 18 amino acids. This CDR3 reads CASRKKGGQGLSKPEAFF. As DNA, the CDR3 is TGTGCCAGCAGAAAAAAGGGGGGACAGGGGTTATCGAAGCCTGAAGCTTTCTTT.

The rearrangement uses TRBV6-5 and TRBJ2-3; TRBD1 might be the D (6 bases). Germline values: CDR1 MNHEY, CDR2 SVGAGI. This CDR3 is built from 14 residues. Trimming took 5 bases from V and 3 from J, leaving 12 bases between them. The CDR3 loop is CASSHRVRTDTQYF. The CDR3 nucleotides are TGTGCCAGCAGTCACAGGGTTAGGACAGATACGCAGTATTTT.

This clone was seen a single time. The rearrangement uses TRBV9 and TRBJ2-7; a possible D gene is TRBD2 (5 bases). The CDR3 is 14 residues long. V gave up 1 base and J gave up 5 bases, with 13 bases separating them. Per the germline V gene, CDR1 is SGDLS and CDR2 is YYNGEE. This CDR3 is CASSVTSGSDEQYF. The CDR3 nucleotides read TGTGCCAGCAGCGTAACTTCTGGGAGCGACGAGCAGTACTTC.

The V and J genes are TRBV4-2 and TRBJ1-5, with 9 bases lining up with TRBD1. This CDR3 comprises 15 residues. Germline CDR1 LGHNA, CDR2 YNFKEQ. The J segment lost 4 bases and the V segment lost 5 bases, leaving 6 bases of the junction unmatched. The CDR3 protein is CASSTTGGGNQPQHF. CDR3 nucleotide sequence: TGTGCCAGCAGCACCACAGGGGGCGGAAATCAGCCCCAGCATTTT.

V and J are TRBV7-9 and TRBJ1-1; the D gene is possibly TRBD1 (5 bases). Trimming removed 7 bases at V and 10 bases at J, with 16 bases between. The CDR3 spans 12 residues. The germline gives CDR1 SEHNR, CDR2 FQNEAQ (reference sequence). The CDR3 spells CASTAGLGRAFF. For the CDR3, the DNA is TGTGCCAGCACCGCGGGGCTGGGGAGAGCTTTCTTT.

The rearrangement links TRBV7-6 to TRBJ2-7; 9 bases align to TRBD1. The germline V gene encodes CDR1 SGHVS and CDR2 FNYEAQ. With V trimmed by 7 bases and J by 2 bases, 6 bases remained unmatched. The CDR3 covers 14 residues. The CDR3 nucleotides read TGTGCCAGCACCCTTCGGACAGGGGCCTACGAGCAGTACTTC. Protein: CASTLRTGAYEQYF.